One sample yielded the 26 T cell receptor beta chains listed below, sequenced in a study of blood T cells in healthy people across ages. Then a second PCR, running about 7 to 11 cycles, was carried out with a sample-barcoded 5' primer and a J-beta primer mix. MiXCR was run by TCRdb on the 5' RACE reads, yielding one entry per CDR3 protein. The table shows around 1,500,000 distinct CDR3 sequences, with roughly 30% occurring only once. The sequenced sample consisted of blood. The receptor set was obtained from a woman in her twenties or thirties in good health.

In its sample, this clonotype was seen a few times. At one end, the junction sequence differs from germline, possibly due to a read error. The rearrangement uses TRBV7-8 and TRBJ2-7; D possibly corresponds to TRBD2 (6 bases). Germline CDR1 reads SGHVS; CDR2 reads FQNEAQ. The CDR3 extends over 14 amino acids. The CDR3 loop reads CASSLVAGSYERYF. CDR3 in DNA: TGTGCCAGCAGCTTAGTGGCGGGAAGCTACGAGCGGTACTTC.

The chain recombines TRBV5-5 with TRBJ2-5; a possible D gene is TRBD2 (5 bases). Germline CDR1 is SGHKS and CDR2 is YYEKEE (reference sequence). V lost 6 bases and J lost 2, with 14 bases in between. This CDR3 is built from 14 residues. CDR3 sequence: CASTNKGVQETQYF. The CDR3 DNA reads TGTGCCAGCACCAACAAGGGAGTACAAGAGACCCAGTACTTC.

This clonotype has only a few counts. DNA for the CDR3: TGCGCCAGCAGCTGGGGCGGGACAGGTATTTGGAATGAGCAGTTCTTC. Protein sequence: CASSWGGTGIWNEQFF. The genes are TRBV5-1 and TRBJ2-1, with 8 positions matching TRBD1. The CDR3 covers 16 residues. V shed 3 bases, J shed 7 bases, and the junction held 12 bases outside the gene matches. Germline-derived CDR1 and CDR2 are SGHRS and YFSETQ. Together with reference TRBV5-1 and TRBJ2-1, the CDR3 gives the full variable domain: KAGVTQTPRYLIKTRGQQVTLSCSPISGHRSVSWYQQTPGQGLQFLFEYFSETQRNKGNFPGRFSGRQFSNSRSEMNVSTLELGDSALYLCASSWGGTGIWNEQFFGPGTRLTVL.

Worth noting for this clonotype: One junction end disagrees with the germline gene, perhaps due to a read error. The V and J genes are TRBV7-9 and TRBJ1-4, with TRBD1 matching over 8 bases. CDR1 SEHNR and CDR2 FQNEAQ come from the germline V gene (reference sequence). The CDR3 is 14 residues long. CDR3 coding DNA: TGTGTCAGCAGGATCAGGGGGCAAGGAGAAAAACTGTTTTTT. As protein: CVSRIRGQGEKLFF.

The chain links TRBV29-1 to TRBJ1-5; D remains ambiguous. The V gene lost 5 bases and the J gene lost 7 bases, with 15 bases spanning the gap. The germline V gene encodes CDR1 SQVTM and CDR2 ANQGSEA. CDR3 length: 13 residues. CDR3 sequence reads: CSVSLEGSQPQHF. Written as DNA, the CDR3 is TGCAGCGTTAGTTTGGAGGGATCCCAGCCCCAGCATTTT.

This clonotype was counted only a few times. The V gene is TRBV29-1, the J gene TRBJ2-1; possible D gene TRBD1, 5 bases. V lost 2 bases, J lost 7 bases, and 9 bases lay in between. This CDR3 region has 12 residues. Germline lookup yields CDR1 SQVTM and CDR2 ANQGSEA. CDR3 bases: TGCAGCGTTGAACGGCAGGGTAATGAGCAGTTCTTC. This translates into CSVERQGNEQFF.

This clonotype has just a few counts. This rearrangement joins TRBV3-1 to TRBJ2-5; the match to TRBD2 covers 9 bases. The trim removed 0 bases at V and 5 bases at J, leaving 10 bases unmatched. The germline V gene encodes CDR1 LGHDT and CDR2 YNNKEL (reference sequence). The CDR3 loop spans 17 amino acids. The CDR3 DNA sequence: TGTGCCAGCAGCCAAGATATAAGAGCGGGGGGAAGGGAGACCCAGTACTTC. Protein sequence: CASSQDIRAGGRETQYF.

The J gene is TRBJ2-7, the V gene TRBV19, with 8 nucleotides matching TRBD2. V was pared by 3 bases and J by 5 bases, with 9 bases of the junction left unmatched. Germline V gene lookup returns CDR1 LNHDA and CDR2 SQIVND (reference sequence). CDR3 length: 15 amino acids. The CDR3 here is CASSMDGRALNEQYF. Here the CDR3 DNA reads TGTGCCAGTAGTATGGACGGGAGGGCTCTCAACGAGCAGTACTTC.

In its sample, this clonotype was seen a few times. The chain joins TRBV12-3 or TRBV12-4 to TRBJ2-4, with D perhaps assigned TRBD1 or TRBD2 (5 bases each). V was cut by 4 bases and J by 0 bases, with 10 bases left in between. The CDR3 length is 15 residues. CDR3 amino acids: CASSSRDQAKNIQYF. Here the CDR3 DNA reads TGTGCCAGCAGTTCCCGGGACCAAGCCAAAAACATTCAGTACTTC.

The rearrangement links TRBV20-1 to TRBJ1-2; D ambiguous. Trimming stripped 0 bases from V and 1 base from J, with 12 bases between. This CDR3 contains 15 residues. Germline lookup yields CDR1 DFQATT and CDR2 SNEGSKA (reference sequence). The CDR3 sequence: CSARDTTGVNYGYTF. The CDR3 DNA reads as TGCAGTGCTAGAGATACGACCGGCGTTAACTATGGCTACACCTTC.

This clonotype was seen at least ten times. V and J are TRBV10-3 and TRBJ2-6; TRBD1 matches at 8 bases. Germline V gene lookup returns CDR1 ENHRY and CDR2 SYGVKD. CDR3 length: 15 amino acids. The V segment lost 8 bases and the J segment 0 bases; nucleotides outside the gene matches: 3. As DNA, the CDR3 is TGTGCCATCCCAGGGGGCGCCTCTGGGGCCAACGTCCTGACTTTC. Its translation is CAIPGGASGANVLTF.

The rearrangement joins TRBV12-3 or TRBV12-4 to TRBJ1-2; tentatively, D is TRBD1 (5 bases). Trimming left V 4 bases short and J 7 bases short, with 16 bases between. The CDR3 loop spans 14 amino acids. This CDR3 is CASSSQQGGLGYTF. The DNA for the CDR3 is TGTGCCAGCAGTTCGCAGCAGGGAGGTCTTGGCTACACCTTC.

The genes are TRBV9 and TRBJ2-6, with D perhaps matching TRBD1 (5 bases). V was cut by 3 bases and J by 3 bases, with 10 bases left in between. The CDR3 consists of 15 residues. From germline, CDR1 is SGDLS and CDR2 YYNGEE. CDR3 nucleotides: TGTGCCAGCAGCGGCGGACATGGTGGGGCCAACGTCCTGACTTTC. It yields the protein CASSGGHGGANVLTF.

The V gene is TRBV12-5, the J gene TRBJ2-3; D gene unclear. Germline V CDR1 and CDR2: LGHNT, FRNRAP. Deletions cut 4 bases from V and 4 bases from J, with 12 bases between. The length of the CDR3 is 14 residues. The CDR3 protein is CASGWATSADTQYF. The CDR3 DNA is TGTGCTAGTGGTTGGGCTACGTCGGCAGATACGCAGTATTTT.

This clonotype has a handful of counts. The germline gene is not matched at one end of the junction; a read error may be the cause. The rearrangement uses TRBV5-1 and TRBJ2-7, with 10 bases fitting TRBD2. The J call may be in error: the DNA end matches TRBJ2-5 better. The CDR3 runs 14 residues. Germline V gene lookup returns CDR1 SGHRS and CDR2 YFSETQ. In DNA, the CDR3 is TGCACCAGCAGTGGAGCGGGGGGGCTGGAGACCCAGTACTTC. Amino acid sequence: CTSSGAGGLETQYF.

This chain joins TRBV20-1 and TRBJ1-1; possibly TRBD1 for D (5 bases). Trimming stripped 0 bases from V and 0 bases from J, with 14 bases between. CDR3 length: 16 residues. Germline V CDR1 and CDR2: DFQATT, SNEGSKA (reference sequence). The CDR3 loop is CSARDMGQTVNTEAFF. The CDR3 nucleotides are TGCAGTGCTAGAGATATGGGGCAGACAGTGAACACTGAAGCTTTCTTT.

This clonotype showed up just a few times. The gene calls are TRBV7-3 and TRBJ2-3; D unresolved. The CDR3 totals 13 residues. Germline loops: CDR1 SGHTA, CDR2 FQGTGA. Trimming stripped 3 bases from V and 5 bases from J, with 9 bases between. CDR3 DNA: TGTGCCAGCAGCTTTGTCCTAGGAGATACGCAGTATTTT. Its translation: CASSFVLGDTQYF.

V is TRBV3-1 and J is TRBJ1-6; 7 bases map to TRBD1. CDR1 LGHDT and CDR2 YNNKEL come from the germline V gene (reference sequence). The CDR3 covers 15 residues. Trimming cost V 7 bases and J 7 bases; bases outside gene matches: 10. This CDR3 reads CASTTNRGGNSPLHF. CDR3 coding DNA: TGTGCCAGCACCACAAACAGGGGCGGCAATTCACCCCTCCACTTT.

This clonotype turned up a few times. V gene TRBV24-1 combines with J gene TRBJ2-1; the match to TRBD2 covers 12 bases. The CDR3 runs to 13 residues. V lost 10 bases and J lost 10; bases outside the gene matches: 7. Germline V gene sequence: CDR1 KGHDR, CDR2 SFDVKD. DNA for the CDR3: TGTGCCACTCCCGGGACTAGCGGGTCGGAGCAGTTCTTC. Encoded protein: CATPGTSGSEQFF.

The genes are TRBV3-1 and TRBJ2-4; 8 bases agree with TRBD2. The J call may not be correct, given that the DNA end is closer to TRBJ2-7. Germline V gene lookup returns CDR1 LGHDT and CDR2 YNNKEL (reference sequence). The CDR3 runs 14 residues. CDR3 protein: CASSLLDGRVEQYF. In nucleotides, the CDR3 is TGTGCCAGCAGCCTCTTGGACGGGAGGGTCGAGCAGTACTTC.

This clonotype appeared a few times. The chain is built from TRBV20-1 and TRBJ1-5; 8 positions agree with TRBD1. Germline trimming cut 2 bases from V and 0 bases from J; bases unmatched to any gene: 3. Germline-derived CDR1 and CDR2 are DFQATT and SNEGSKA (reference sequence). The CDR3 spans 15 residues. For the CDR3, the DNA is TGCAGTGCTAGACGGGACAGGAATAGCAATCAGCCCCAGCATTTT. Translation gives CSARRDRNSNQPQHF.

The CDR3 nucleotides read TGCAGTGCTAGCGACAGACCTAATGAAAAACTGTTTTTT. This gives the protein CSASDRPNEKLFF. This chain joins TRBV20-1 and TRBJ1-4; a weak D match, TRBD1 (5 bases). This CDR3 has 13 amino acids. Trimming removed 3 bases from V and 3 bases from J, with 8 bases in between. Germline values: CDR1 DFQATT, CDR2 SNEGSKA (reference sequence).

The chain combines TRBV5-1 with TRBJ2-1; 7 nucleotides line up with TRBD1. V trimming: 4 bases; J trimming: 5 bases; junction bases outside the gene matches: 15. Looked up from germline, CDR1 is SGHRS and CDR2 is YFSETQ. The CDR3 totals 17 residues. CDR3 residues: CASSLALDRDVNNEQFF. CDR3 sequence (DNA): TGCGCCAGCAGCCTCGCTCTCGACAGGGATGTCAACAATGAGCAGTTCTTC.

This clonotype turned up a few times. V and J are TRBV18 and TRBJ1-6; no definite D call. The CDR3 is 14 amino acids. Germline CDR1 and CDR2: KGHSH and LQKENI. The V end lost 2 bases, the J end lost 8 bases, and 10 bases lay between the germline ends. Here the CDR3 DNA reads TGTGCCAGCTCACCAGGGGTGCGGGATTCACCCCTCCACTTT. It is translated as CASSPGVRDSPLHF.

This clonotype was found once. A much more abundant neighbour one base away suggests this may be a read error. The rearrangement uses TRBV20-1 and TRBJ1-2; D is unresolved. The CDR3 loop spans 12 amino acids. V was cut by 1 base and J by 10 bases, with 13 bases left in between. Looked up from germline, CDR1 is DFQATT and CDR2 is SNEGSKA (reference sequence). This chain's CDR3 is CSARGASDDYTF. Here the CDR3 DNA reads TGCAGTGCTAGAGGCGCGAGTGATGACTACACCTTC.

This clonotype was detected a few times. This sequence joins TRBV28 and TRBJ2-1; D gene ambiguous. Per the germline V gene, CDR1 is MDHEN and CDR2 is SYDVKM. The CDR3 length is 15 residues. Trimming took 6 bases from V and 6 from J, leaving 18 bases between them. The CDR3, as DNA: TGTGCCAGCAGGGGGATAATGTTGGGCGGCAATGAGCAGTTCTTC. Its protein is CASRGIMLGGNEQFF.